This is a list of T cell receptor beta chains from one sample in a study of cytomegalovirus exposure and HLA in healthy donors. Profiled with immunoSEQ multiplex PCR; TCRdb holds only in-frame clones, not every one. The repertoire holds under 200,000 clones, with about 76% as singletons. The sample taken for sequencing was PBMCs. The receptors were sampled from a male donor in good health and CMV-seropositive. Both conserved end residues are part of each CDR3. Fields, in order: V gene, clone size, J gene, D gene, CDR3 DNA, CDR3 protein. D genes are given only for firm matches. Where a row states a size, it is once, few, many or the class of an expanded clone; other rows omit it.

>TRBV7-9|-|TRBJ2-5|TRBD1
TGTGCCAGCAGCCTAGGGACAGGGGCAATACAAGAGACCCAGTACTTC
CASSLGTGAIQETQYF
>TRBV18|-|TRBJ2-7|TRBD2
TGTGCCAGCTCACCAGGACTAGCTAAGAACGAGCAGTACTTC
CASSPGLAKNEQYF
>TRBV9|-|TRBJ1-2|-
TGTGCCAGCAGCCTGCGTCTGCAGGGGAGGGATGGCTACACCTTC
CASSLRLQGRDGYTF
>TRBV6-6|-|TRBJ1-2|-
TGTGCCAGCAGTTCACAGGGACCCCGTGCCGATGGCTACACCTTC
CASSSQGPRADGYTF
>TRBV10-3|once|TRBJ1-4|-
TGTGCCATCAGGGGAGGGGGGGACTCTGAAAAACTGTTTTTT
CAIRGGGDSEKLFF
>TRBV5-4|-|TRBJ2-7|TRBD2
TGTGCCAGCAGCTCGGGGACTAGCGCCTACGAGCAGTACTTC
CASSSGTSAYEQYF
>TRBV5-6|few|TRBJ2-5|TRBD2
TGTGCCAGCAGCTTGGGGGGTTCCCTAGCGGGGGGGCGCGAGACCCAGTACTTC
CASSLGGSLAGGRETQYF
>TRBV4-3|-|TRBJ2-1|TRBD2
TGCGCCAGCAGCCAAGGGTTTAGCGGGGCTTACAATGAGCAGTTCTTC
CASSQGFSGAYNEQFF
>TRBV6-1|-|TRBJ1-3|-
TGTGCCAGCAGTGAAGATCAGCGGGTATCCTCTGGAAACACCATATATTTT
CASSEDQRVSSGNTIYF
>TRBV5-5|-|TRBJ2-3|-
TGTGCCAGCAGCCCGGGGGGCGGGGTGCCAGATACGCAGTATTTT
CASSPGGGVPDTQYF
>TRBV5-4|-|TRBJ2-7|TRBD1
TGTGCCAGCGGACAGGGGGTTGAGTACGAGCAGTACTTC
CASGQGVEYEQYF
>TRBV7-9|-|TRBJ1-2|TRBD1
TGTGCCAGCAGCCACCTCGGGGACAGCCCACACTATGGCTACACCTTC
CASSHLGDSPHYGYTF
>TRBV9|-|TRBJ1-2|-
TGTGCCAGCAGCGATCCCTCCTATGGCTACACCTTC
CASSDPSYGYTF
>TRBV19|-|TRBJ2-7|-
TGTGCCAGTAGTATCTTCCTTGGGACATCCTCCTACGAGCAGTACTTC
CASSIFLGTSSYEQYF
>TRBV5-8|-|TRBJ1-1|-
TGTGCCAGCACCTCAGTGAGGGAGAACACTGAAGCTTTCTTT
CASTSVRENTEAFF
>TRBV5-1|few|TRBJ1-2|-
TGCGCCAGCCGCGGGGTTGAAATCAGCAACTATGGCTACACCTTC
CASRGVEISNYGYTF
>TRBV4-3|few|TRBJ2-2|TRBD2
TGCGCCAGCAGCCAAGGTGGGACTAGCGGGGGAAACACCGGGGAGCTGTTTTTT
CASSQGGTSGGNTGELFF
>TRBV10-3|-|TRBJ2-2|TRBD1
TGTGCCATCAGGGGGGGAAACGGGACAGGGACAAACACCGGGGAGCTGTTTTTT
CAIRGGNGTGTNTGELFF
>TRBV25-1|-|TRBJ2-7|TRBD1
TGTGCCAGCGGGGGACAGGGGACGGGCTACGAGCAGTACTTC
CASGGQGTGYEQYF
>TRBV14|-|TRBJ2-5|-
TGTGCCAGCAGCCAATCGGGTACTTTTCCAGAGACCCAGTACTTC
CASSQSGTFPETQYF
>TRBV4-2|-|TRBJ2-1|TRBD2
TGTGCCAGCAGCCAAGAGCCTAGCGGGAGTATGGATGAGCAGTTCTTC
CASSQEPSGSMDEQFF
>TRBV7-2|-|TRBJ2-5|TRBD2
TGTGCCAGCAGCAAAACTAGCGGGGGCATGGGGTACCAAGAGACCCAGTACTTC
CASSKTSGGMGYQETQYF
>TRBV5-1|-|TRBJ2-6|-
TGCGCCAGCAGCCTTCCGGCAGGGTCCGGGGCCAACGTCCTGACTTTC
CASSLPAGSGANVLTF
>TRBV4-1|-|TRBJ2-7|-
TGCGCCAGCAGCCAAGGAAGCTCGGGCTACGAGCAGTACTTC
CASSQGSSGYEQYF
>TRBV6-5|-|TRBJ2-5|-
TGTGCCAGCAGTTACTCGAGGGCAGGGGTAGGCGAGACCCAGTACTTC
CASSYSRAGVGETQYF
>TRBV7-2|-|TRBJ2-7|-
TGTGCCAGCAGCTTGGAGGTCTCCTACGAGCAGTACTTC
CASSLEVSYEQYF
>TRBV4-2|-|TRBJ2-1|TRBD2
TGTGCCAGCAGCCAAGATCGGGCCGGGAGGGGGAATGAGCAGTTCTTC
CASSQDRAGRGNEQFF
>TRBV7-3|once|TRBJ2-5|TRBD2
TGTGCCAGCAGCCCTATCGGGGTGGCGGGGGAAGAGACCCAGTACTTC
CASSPIGVAGEETQYF
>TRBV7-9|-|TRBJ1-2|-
TGTTCCAGCAGCTTACGTGGAGATGGCTACACCTTC
CSSSLRGDGYTF
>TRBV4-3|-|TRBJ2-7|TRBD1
TGCGCCAGCAGCCAAGAACAGGGGAGCAGCTACGAGCAGTACTTC
CASSQEQGSSYEQYF
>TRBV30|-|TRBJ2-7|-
TGTGCCTGGAGTGTACAAGTCCGGCAGTACTTC
CAWSVQVRQYF
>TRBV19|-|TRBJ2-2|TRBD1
TGTGCCACCCGGACAGGATTCAACACCGGGGAGCTGTTTTTT
CATRTGFNTGELFF
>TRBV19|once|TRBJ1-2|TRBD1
TGTGCCAGTAGTACCCAGACAGGGGGCAGGTATGGCTACACCTTC
CASSTQTGGRYGYTF
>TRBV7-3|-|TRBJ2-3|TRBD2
TGTGCCAGCAGCGTCGGGACTAGCAAAGATACGCAGTATTTT
CASSVGTSKDTQYF
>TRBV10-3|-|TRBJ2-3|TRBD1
TGTGCCATCACACAGGGGGCCACAACGGATACGCAGTATTTT
CAITQGATTDTQYF